This TCR beta chain was captured in a study of PD-1 blockade in mismatch repair-deficient tumors. Study information: Patients had 12 mismatch repair-deficient cancer types and were previously treated and progressing.

The CDR3 has 13 residues. Germline CDR1 reads SGDLS; CDR2 reads YYNGEE. V lost 4 bases and J 5 bases, leaving 10 bases between the germline ends. Study-wide results and caveats: Tumor-resident clones, often undetectable pretreatment in blood, expanded then contracted after pembrolizumab.

In the case of this clone: Its target is unknown.

The TCR-sequenced patients were three responders to pembrolizumab. The data were produced by immunoSEQ multiplex PCR, yet TCRdb's version contains in-frame clones alone and is incomplete. The sample shows 100,000 to 150,000 clones, about 88% of them seen only once. The V gene is TRBV9, the J gene TRBJ2-1; no clear D gene. The sample was peripheral blood, taken 44 weeks after starting pembrolizumab. This receptor was identified in an adult with mismatch repair-deficient cancer. The CDR3: CASSTEMDNEQFF. CDR3 nucleotides: TGTGCCAGCAGCACAGAGATGGACAATGAGCAGTTCTTC.